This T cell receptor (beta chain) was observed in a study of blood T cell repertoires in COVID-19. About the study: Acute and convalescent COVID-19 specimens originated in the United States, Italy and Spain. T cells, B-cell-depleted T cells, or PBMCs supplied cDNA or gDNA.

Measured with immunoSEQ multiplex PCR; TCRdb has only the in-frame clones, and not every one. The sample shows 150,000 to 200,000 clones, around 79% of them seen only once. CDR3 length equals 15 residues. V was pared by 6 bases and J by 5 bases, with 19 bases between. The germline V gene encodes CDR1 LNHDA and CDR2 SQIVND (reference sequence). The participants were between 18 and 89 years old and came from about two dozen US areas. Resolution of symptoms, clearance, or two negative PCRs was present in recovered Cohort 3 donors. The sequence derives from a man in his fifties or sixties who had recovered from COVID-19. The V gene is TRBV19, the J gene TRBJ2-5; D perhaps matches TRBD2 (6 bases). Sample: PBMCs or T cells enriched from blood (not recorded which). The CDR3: CASSDDLTSGETQYF. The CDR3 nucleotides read TGTGCCAGTAGCGACGACCTAACCAGCGGGGAGACCCAGTACTTC.